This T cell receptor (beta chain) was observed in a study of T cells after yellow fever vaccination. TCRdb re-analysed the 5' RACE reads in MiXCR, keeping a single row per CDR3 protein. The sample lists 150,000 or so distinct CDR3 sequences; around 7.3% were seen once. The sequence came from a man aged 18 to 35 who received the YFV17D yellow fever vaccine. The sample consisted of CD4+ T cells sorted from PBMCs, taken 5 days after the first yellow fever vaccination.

CDR3 DNA sequence: TGTGCCAGTAGCCGACCCCGCGGGGCCGGGGAGCTGTTTTTT. This gives the protein CASSRPRGAGELFF. This chain uses TRBV19 with TRBJ2-2; weak D call: TRBD2 (6 bases). Deletions cut 6 bases from V and 6 bases from J, with 14 bases between. Per the germline V gene, CDR1 is LNHDA and CDR2 is SQIVND (reference sequence). CDR3 length equals 14 residues.